This passage covers 13 T cell receptor beta chains from one sample sequenced in a study of CD8+CD57+ T cells in acquired aplastic anemia. The study profiled TCR beta VDJ and CDR3 using genomic DNA as template. TCRdb called the reads again in MiXCR, with one record for every CDR3 protein. The sample has more than 200,000 distinct CDR3 sequences; around 49% are singletons. By flow cytometry, patients selected for sequencing had shown an expansion of CD8+CD57+ cells. The sequenced material came from sorted CD4+, CD8+, or CD8+CD57+ T cells (not recorded which) from PBMCs. The source is a human donor with aplastic anemia.

This clonotype has ten or more counts. V gene TRBV9 combines with J gene TRBJ2-2; 9 bases agree with TRBD2. Germline V CDR1 and CDR2: SGDLS, YYNGEE. This CDR3 has 17 amino acids. J gave up 2 bases and V 4 bases, and 9 bases lay outside the gene matches. Here the CDR3 DNA reads TGTGCCAGCAGCCCCATGGCTAGCGGGACAAACACCGGGGAGCTGTTTTTT. It codes for CASSPMASGTNTGELFF.

A word on this clonotype: A read error is likely, as this CDR3 ends without the conserved phenylalanine or tryptophan. The limits of the CDR3 on the DNA are not certain, so only TCRdb's listed CDR3 is given. The chain recombines TRBV6-1 with TRBJ1-6. The CDR3 spans 9 amino acids, including both terminal residues. The germline CDR1 and CDR2 sequences are MNHNS and SASEGT. The CDR3 sequence is CASSYTPSV.

The chain recombines TRBV6-5 with TRBJ1-1; possibly TRBD1 for D (5 bases). The CDR3 runs to 11 residues. V lost 8 bases to trimming and J lost 6 bases, with 10 bases between them. The germline V gene has CDR1 MNHEY and CDR2 SVGAGI. The CDR3 reads CASGRDSEAFF. Written as DNA, the CDR3 is TGTGCCAGCGGCAGGGATTCTGAAGCTTTCTTT.

The rearrangement uses TRBV10-3 and TRBJ1-1; D is unclear. Germline V gives CDR1 ENHRY, CDR2 SYGVKD. V was clipped by 4 bases and J by 0 bases, with 9 bases between them. The CDR3 length is 14 residues. The CDR3 loop reads CAISGATMNTEAFF. As DNA, the CDR3 is TGTGCCATCAGTGGGGCCACCATGAACACTGAAGCTTTCTTT.

The chain couples TRBV7-9 to TRBJ1-1; D ambiguous. The CDR3 extends over 14 amino acids. V gave up 3 bases and J gave up 1 base, with 9 bases separating them. The germline V gene has CDR1 SEHNR and CDR2 FQNEAQ (reference sequence). CDR3 protein: CASSLRVRNTEAFF. DNA of the CDR3: TGTGCCAGCAGCTTGAGGGTCAGGAACACTGAAGCTTTCTTT.

This chain connects TRBV10-1 to TRBJ1-6; D is perhaps TRBD1 (5 bases). This CDR3 region has 16 residues. Trimming removed 0 bases at V and 7 bases at J, with 13 bases between. Germline V CDR1 and CDR2: WNHNN, SYGVQD (reference sequence). This CDR3 reads CASSESWGVGNSPLHF. Here the CDR3 DNA reads TGCGCCAGCAGTGAGTCGTGGGGGGTAGGGAATTCACCCCTCCACTTT.

The CDR3 reads CASSSGQAISPLHF. The CDR3, as DNA: TGTGCCAGCAGTTCGGGACAGGCGATATCACCCCTCCACTTT. The chain couples TRBV27 to TRBJ1-6, with TRBD1 identical over 8 bases. Germline V gene lookup returns CDR1 MNHEY and CDR2 SMNVEV (reference sequence). Trimming removed 4 bases from V and 10 bases from J; junction bases left unmatched: 6. The CDR3 has 14 residues.

The sample holds many counts of this clonotype. The CDR3 region is CATSWDPQETQYF. For the CDR3, the DNA is TGTGCCACCTCCTGGGACCCCCAAGAGACCCAGTACTTC. The chain combines TRBV15 with TRBJ2-5, with D possibly being TRBD1 or TRBD2 (5 bases each). V lost 8 bases and J 1 base, leaving 11 bases between the germline ends. This CDR3 has 13 amino acids. CDR1 is LNHNV, CDR2 YYDKDF, per germline (reference sequence). Looking up the rest from reference TRBV15 and TRBJ2-5 gives the full variable domain: DAMVIQNPRYQVTQFGKPVTLSCSQTLNHNVMYWYQQKSSQAPKLLFHYYDKDFNNEADTPDNFQSRRPNTSFCFLDIRSPGLGDTAMYLCATSWDPQETQYFGPGTRLLVL.

The J gene is TRBJ1-5, the V gene TRBV11-2, with TRBD1 identical over 7 bases. The CDR3 runs 14 residues. V dropped 7 bases and J dropped 1; count of bases not matched to a gene: 4. Germline values: CDR1 SGHAT, CDR2 FQNNGV. In DNA, the CDR3 is TGTGCCAGCATCCCCAGGGGGAGCAATCAGCCCCAGCATTTT. It encodes CASIPRGSNQPQHF.

There are many counts of this clonotype. The rearrangement links TRBV6-5 to TRBJ2-7; TRBD2 aligns across 11 bases. CDR3 length: 17 amino acids. Germline V lookup: CDR1 MNHEY, CDR2 SVGAGI. With V trimmed by 4 bases and J by 5 bases, 13 bases remained unmatched. For the CDR3, the DNA is TGTGCCAGCAGTTCACCGTTCTTTAGCGGGGGGGCCGACGAGCAGTACTTC. It encodes CASSSPFFSGGADEQYF.

The V gene is TRBV5-1, the J gene TRBJ2-7; no clear D. CDR1 and CDR2 from the germline V gene are SGHRS and YFSETQ. This CDR3 is 13 amino acids long. V lost 3 bases to trimming and J lost 3 bases, with 10 bases between them. CDR3 sequence: CASSSETNYEQYF. The CDR3 DNA sequence: TGCGCCAGCAGCTCCGAGACAAACTACGAGCAGTACTTC.

This clonotype is a singleton in its sample. J is TRBJ1-2 and V is TRBV20-1; 10 positions agree with TRBD1. This CDR3 contains 14 residues. V lost 2 bases, J lost 4 bases, and 4 bases stayed unmatched. Germline V gene lookup returns CDR1 DFQATT and CDR2 SNEGSKA (reference sequence). The CDR3 DNA reads as TGCAGTGCTAGAAGGACAGGGGGTGTCTATGGCTACACCTTC. Protein sequence: CSARRTGGVYGYTF.

The CDR3 nucleotides are TGCGCCAGCAGCCCGGCCCGGGGCTCCTACAATGAGCAGTTCTTC. Its translation: CASSPARGSYNEQFF. The chain links TRBV5-1 to TRBJ2-1, with D perhaps matching TRBD2 (5 bases). The CDR3 spans 15 residues. Germline V gives CDR1 SGHRS, CDR2 YFSETQ. The V end was cut by 4 bases, the J end by 0 bases, with 11 bases between.